This paragraph covers one TCR beta chain sequence. Per the authors' pipeline: Amplified reference gene primers provided the basis for estimating nucleated cell counts. The method was immunoSEQ multiplex PCR; TCRdb's version includes in-frame clones alone and lacks a portion of them. V, J and clone size were drawn from that table, and D and trimming were deduced from the DNA. The table shows about 140,000 clones, with approximately 85% occurring only once. Living in 24 US areas, the participants were between about 18 and 100 years of age. Clinical history reported by participants formed the basis on which cohorts were assigned. This record comes from a study of blood T cell repertoires in COVID-19. About the study: Collection of acute and convalescent COVID-19 samples took place in the United States, Italy and Spain.

J lost 3 bases, V lost 3 bases, and 9 bases had no gene match. Germline assignment: CDR1 LNHDA and CDR2 SQIVND (reference sequence). The CDR3 has 16 amino acids. The rearrangement joins TRBV19 to TRBJ2-7; 9 bases are a match to TRBD2. The receptor's source is a woman in her forties or fifties with acute COVID-19. What was sequenced was PBMCs or T cells enriched from blood (not recorded which). The CDR3 is CASSILLAGDGYEQYF. Written as DNA, the CDR3 is TGTGCCAGTAGTATTCTATTAGCGGGAGACGGCTACGAGCAGTACTTC.